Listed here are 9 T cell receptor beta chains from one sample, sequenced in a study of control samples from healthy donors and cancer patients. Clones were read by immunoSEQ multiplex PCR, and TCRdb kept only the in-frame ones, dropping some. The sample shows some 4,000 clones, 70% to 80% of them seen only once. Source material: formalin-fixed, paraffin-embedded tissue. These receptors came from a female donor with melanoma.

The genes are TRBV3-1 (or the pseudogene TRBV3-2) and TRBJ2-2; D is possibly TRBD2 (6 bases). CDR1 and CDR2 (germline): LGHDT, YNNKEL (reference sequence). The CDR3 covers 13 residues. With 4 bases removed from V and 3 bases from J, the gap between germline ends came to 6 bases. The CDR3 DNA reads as TGTGCCAGCAGCCGGGGGGACACCGGGGAGCTGTTTTTT. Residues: CASSRGDTGELFF.

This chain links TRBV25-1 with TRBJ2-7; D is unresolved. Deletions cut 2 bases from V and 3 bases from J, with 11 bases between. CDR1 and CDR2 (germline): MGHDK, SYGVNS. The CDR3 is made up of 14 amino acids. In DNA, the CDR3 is TGTGCCAGCAGTGAACAAAGGCAGAGCTACGAGCAGTACTTC. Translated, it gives CASSEQRQSYEQYF.

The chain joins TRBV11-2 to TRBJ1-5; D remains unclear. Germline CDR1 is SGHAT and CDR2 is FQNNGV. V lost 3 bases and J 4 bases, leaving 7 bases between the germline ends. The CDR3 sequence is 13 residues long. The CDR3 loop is CASSFGMNQPQHF. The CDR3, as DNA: TGTGCCAGCAGCTTTGGGATGAATCAGCCCCAGCATTTT.

The CDR3 DNA reads TGTGCCAGCAGCTTGAGTTGGGAGACCCAGTACTTC. It specifies CASSLSWETQYF. The V gene is TRBV5-6, the J gene TRBJ2-5; D not certain. This CDR3 has 12 amino acids. Trimming took 1 base from V and 5 from J, leaving 6 bases between them. From germline, CDR1 is SGHDT and CDR2 YYEEEE.

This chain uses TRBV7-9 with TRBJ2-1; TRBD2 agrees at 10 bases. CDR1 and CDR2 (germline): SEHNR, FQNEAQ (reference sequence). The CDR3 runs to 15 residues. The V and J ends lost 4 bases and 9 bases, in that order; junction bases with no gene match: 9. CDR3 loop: CASSSIEREGPEQFF. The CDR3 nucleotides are TGTGCCAGCAGCTCAATCGAGCGGGAGGGCCCTGAGCAGTTCTTC.

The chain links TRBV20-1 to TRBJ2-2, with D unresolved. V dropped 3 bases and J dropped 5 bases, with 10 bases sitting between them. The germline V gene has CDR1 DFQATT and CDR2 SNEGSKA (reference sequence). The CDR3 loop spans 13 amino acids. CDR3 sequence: CSASRLYTGELFF. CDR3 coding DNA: TGCAGTGCTAGTCGGCTATATACCGGGGAGCTGTTTTTT.

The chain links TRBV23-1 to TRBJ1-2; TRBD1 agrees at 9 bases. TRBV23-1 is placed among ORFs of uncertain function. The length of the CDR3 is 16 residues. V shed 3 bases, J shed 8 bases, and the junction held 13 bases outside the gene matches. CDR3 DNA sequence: TGCGCCAGCAGTCACAATCCCGGACAGGGGAGTCGAGGCTACACCTTC. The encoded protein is CASSHNPGQGSRGYTF.

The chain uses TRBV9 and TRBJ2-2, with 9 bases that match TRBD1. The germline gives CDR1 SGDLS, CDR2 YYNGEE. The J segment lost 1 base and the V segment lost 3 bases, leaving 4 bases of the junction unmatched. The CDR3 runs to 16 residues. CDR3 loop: CASSAGTGLNTGELFF. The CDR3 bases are TGTGCCAGCAGCGCCGGGACAGGGTTGAACACCGGGGAGCTGTTTTTT.

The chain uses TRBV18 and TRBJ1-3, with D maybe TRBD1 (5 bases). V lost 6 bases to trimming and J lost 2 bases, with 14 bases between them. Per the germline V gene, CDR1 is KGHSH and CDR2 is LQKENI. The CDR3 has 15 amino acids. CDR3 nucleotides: TGTGCCAGCTCCCCGACGGGGGAAACTGGAAACACCATATATTTT. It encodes CASSPTGETGNTIYF.